The subject of this entry is one T cell receptor (beta chain). Its target is not known. Germline CDR1 SGHRS, CDR2 YFSETQ. V gave up 4 bases and J gave up 4 bases, with 16 bases separating them. The CDR3 totals 15 residues. Treatment defined: about 20 received Ad26.COV2.S at low or high dose, single or two shots; about 5 received placebo; per-sample allocation not given. Sampling took place 63 days after the first vaccine or placebo injection. The data originate from a study of Ad26.COV2.S vaccination and SARS-CoV-2 variants. In the study overall: Participant was drawn from the COV1001 Ad26.COV2.S trial arm. Into the muscle, Ad26.COV2.S was dosed once or twice, 56 days apart. Study results and limitations: Vaccine and placebo recipients had similar non-spike TCR breadth. After vaccination, substantial breadth of spike-specific CD8+ and CD4+ responses was reported.

Only in-frame clones appear in the TCRdb table, and some are missing; sequencing was by immunoSEQ multiplex PCR. Here the sample spans hundreds of thousands of clones, roughly 90% being singletons. The sample here was peripheral blood, taken in a trial of Ad26.COV2.S vaccine versus placebo. The chain has TRBV5-1 and TRBJ2-3; D may be TRBD1 or TRBD2 (6 bases each). The origin of this receptor is a person aged 18 to 65 who received the Ad26.COV2.S COVID-19 vaccine or a placebo. CDR3 in DNA: TGCGCCAGCAGCCGGGGGCGGGGAGATTCAGATACGCAGTATTTT. This sequence encodes CASSRGRGDSDTQYF.